This is a list of T cell receptor beta chains from one sample in a study of blood T cell repertoires in COVID-19. TCRdb keeps only in-frame clones here, not all; method: immunoSEQ multiplex PCR. The sample holds under 300,000 clones; about 81% are singletons and the top ten take around an eighth. The sequenced sample consisted of peripheral blood. The receptor set was obtained from an older woman with active or convalescent COVID-19. Each CDR3 is given with its conserved first and last residue. A D gene is named only where the DNA matches it firmly. Clone size appears in some rows only: once, few, many, or a class for an expanded clone.

>TRBV29-1|TRBJ2-1|.|TRBD2
CSVDGGGDNEQFF
TGCAGCGTTGACGGCGGGGGGGACAATGAGCAGTTCTTC
>TRBV6-6|TRBJ1-2|once|.
CASSPSGSYGYTF
TGTGCCAGCAGCCCTAGTGGGAGCTATGGCTACACCTTC
>TRBV18|TRBJ1-1|.|.
CASSPPGLNTEAFF
TGTGCCAGCTCACCACCGGGACTTAACACTGAAGCTTTCTTT
>TRBV7-3|TRBJ2-1|.|.
CASSTGSGQFF
TGTGCCAGCAGCACAGGGTCTGGGCAGTTCTTC
>TRBV7-8|TRBJ2-7|.|.
CASSLGQARDEQYF
TGTGCCAGCAGCTTAGGACAGGCGAGGGACGAGCAGTACTTC
>TRBV7-3|TRBJ1-6|.|.
CASSWGGSYNSPLHF
TGTGCCAGCAGCTGGGGGGGCTCCTATAATTCACCCCTCCACTTT
>TRBV14|TRBJ1-2|.|TRBD1
CASSQTGGIYGYTF
TGTGCCAGCAGCCAGACAGGGGGGATCTATGGCTACACCTTC
>TRBV2|TRBJ2-5|.|.
CASSERLLAGETQYF
TGTGCCAGCAGTGAAAGGTTACTAGCCGGTGAGACCCAGTACTTC
>TRBV4-1|TRBJ1-2|.|.
CASSQVWQGTRYGYTF
TGCGCCAGCAGCCAAGTTTGGCAGGGGACAAGATATGGCTACACCTTC
>TRBV18|TRBJ2-1|.|TRBD2
CASARGGEEEFF
TGTGCCAGCGCTCGGGGGGGGGAAGAGGAGTTCTTC
>TRBV30|TRBJ2-5|.|.
CAWGGGSETQYF
TGTGCCTGGGGAGGGGGCAGTGAGACCCAGTACTTC
>TRBV11-2|TRBJ1-3|.|.
CASSLARGSGNTIYF
TGTGCCAGCAGCTTGGCTAGGGGGTCCGGAAACACCATATATTTT
>TRBV11-2|TRBJ1-6|.|TRBD1
CASSIGQVNSPLHF
TGTGCCAGCAGCATTGGACAGGTTAATTCACCCCTCCACTTT
>TRBV10-3|TRBJ2-3|few|TRBD2
CAISDLAGGLTDTQYF
TGTGCCATCAGTGACCTAGCGGGGGGACTCACAGATACGCAGTATTTT
>TRBV11-2|TRBJ1-1|.|.
CASSFGGASGEAFF
TGTGCCAGCAGCTTTGGGGGGGCGAGCGGTGAAGCTTTCTTT
>TRBV5-1|TRBJ2-3|.|.
CASNGTPGGTDTQYF
TGCGCCAGCAACGGGACACCTGGGGGCACAGATACGCAGTATTTT
>TRBV9|TRBJ2-1|.|TRBD2
CASSPSGDAGQTYNEQFF
TGTGCCAGCAGCCCCAGCGGGGATGCGGGGCAGACCTACAATGAGCAGTTCTTC